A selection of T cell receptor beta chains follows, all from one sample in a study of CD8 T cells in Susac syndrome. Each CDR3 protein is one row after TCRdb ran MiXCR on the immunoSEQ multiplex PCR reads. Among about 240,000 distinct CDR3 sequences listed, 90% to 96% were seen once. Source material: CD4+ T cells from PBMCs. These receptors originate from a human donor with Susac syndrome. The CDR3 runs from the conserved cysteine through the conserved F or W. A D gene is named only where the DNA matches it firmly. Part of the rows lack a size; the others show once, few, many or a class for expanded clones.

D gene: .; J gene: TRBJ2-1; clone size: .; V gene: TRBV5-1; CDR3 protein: CASTTSIGVEQFF; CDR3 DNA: TGCGCCAGCACGACTAGTATAGGAGTTGAGCAGTTCTTC
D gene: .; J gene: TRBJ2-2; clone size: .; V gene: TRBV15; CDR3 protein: CATSLWAGELFF; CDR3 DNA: TGTGCCACCAGTCTCTGGGCCGGGGAGCTGTTTTTT
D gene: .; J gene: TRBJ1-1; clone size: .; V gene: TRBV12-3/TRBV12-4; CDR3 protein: CATKRVTEAFF; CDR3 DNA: TGTGCCACCAAACGAGTCACTGAAGCTTTCTTT
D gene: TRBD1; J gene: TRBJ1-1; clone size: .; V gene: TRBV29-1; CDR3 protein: CSARLGTGLMNTEAFF; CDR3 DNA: TGCAGCGCCCGTCTGGGGACAGGCCTCATGAACACTGAAGCTTTCTTT
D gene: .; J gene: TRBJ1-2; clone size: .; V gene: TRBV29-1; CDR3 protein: CSVASGARGGGNYGYTF; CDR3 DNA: TGCAGCGTCGCCTCCGGCGCGCGGGGTGGAGGAAACTATGGCTACACCTTC
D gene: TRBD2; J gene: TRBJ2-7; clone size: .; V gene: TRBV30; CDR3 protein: CAWTVRLAGAGEQYF; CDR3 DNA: TGTGCCTGGACTGTCCGATTAGCGGGAGCAGGGGAGCAGTACTTC
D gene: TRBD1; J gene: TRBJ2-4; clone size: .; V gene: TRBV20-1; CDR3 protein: CSATRDRDQNIQYF; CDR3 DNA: TGCAGTGCTACGCGAGACAGGGACCAAAACATTCAGTACTTC
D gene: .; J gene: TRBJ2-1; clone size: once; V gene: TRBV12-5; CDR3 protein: CASGLRWGLYNEQFF; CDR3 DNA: TGTGCTAGTGGTTTAAGGTGGGGGCTATACAATGAGCAGTTCTTC
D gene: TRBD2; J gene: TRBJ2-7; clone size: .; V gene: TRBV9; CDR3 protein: CASSGSSISGSIYEQYF; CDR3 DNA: TGTGCCAGCTCCGGGTCGTCGATTAGCGGGAGTATTTACGAGCAGTACTTC
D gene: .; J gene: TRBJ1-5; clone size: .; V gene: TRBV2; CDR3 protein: CASSADSNQPQHF; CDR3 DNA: TGTGCCAGCAGTGCGGACAGCAATCAGCCCCAGCATTTT